The sequence of this T cell receptor beta chain was determined in a study of tumour-infiltrating T cells in Burkitt lymphoma. Overall study: Productive clonality predicted overall and progression-free survival.

The CDR3 loop spans 16 amino acids. Germline CDR1 and CDR2: SGHTA and FQGNSA. V was shortened by 3 bases and J by 1 base, with 16 bases between the two germline ends. This clone was recorded a few times. The method was immunoSEQ multiplex PCR; TCRdb's version includes in-frame clones alone and lacks a portion of them. The sample holds about 7,600 clones, 17% seen once. The TCR was taken from a human donor with diffuse large B-cell lymphoma. The sequencing input was tumor tissue. This chain connects TRBV7-2 to TRBJ2-7; D call uncertain. The CDR3 DNA reads as TGTGCCAGCAGCTTGTTGGGCGTGGGAACTTCCTACGAGCAGTACTTC. This codes for CASSLLGVGTSYEQYF.